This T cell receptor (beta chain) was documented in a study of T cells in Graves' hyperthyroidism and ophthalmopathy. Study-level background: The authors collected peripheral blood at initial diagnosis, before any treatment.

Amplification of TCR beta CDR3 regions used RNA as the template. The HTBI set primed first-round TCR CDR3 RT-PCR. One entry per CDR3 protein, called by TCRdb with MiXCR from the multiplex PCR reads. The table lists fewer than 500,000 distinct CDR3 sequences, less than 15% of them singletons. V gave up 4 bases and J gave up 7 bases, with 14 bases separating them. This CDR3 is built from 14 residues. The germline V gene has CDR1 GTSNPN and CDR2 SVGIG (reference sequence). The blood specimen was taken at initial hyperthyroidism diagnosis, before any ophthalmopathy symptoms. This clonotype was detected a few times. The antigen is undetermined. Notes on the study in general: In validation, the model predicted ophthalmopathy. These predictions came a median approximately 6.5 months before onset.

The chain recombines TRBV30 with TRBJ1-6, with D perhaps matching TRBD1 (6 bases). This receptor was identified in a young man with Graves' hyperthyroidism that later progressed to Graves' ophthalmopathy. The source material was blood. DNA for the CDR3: TGTGCCTGGAACCGACAGGTCAACAATTCACCCCTCCACTTT. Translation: CAWNRQVNNSPLHF.